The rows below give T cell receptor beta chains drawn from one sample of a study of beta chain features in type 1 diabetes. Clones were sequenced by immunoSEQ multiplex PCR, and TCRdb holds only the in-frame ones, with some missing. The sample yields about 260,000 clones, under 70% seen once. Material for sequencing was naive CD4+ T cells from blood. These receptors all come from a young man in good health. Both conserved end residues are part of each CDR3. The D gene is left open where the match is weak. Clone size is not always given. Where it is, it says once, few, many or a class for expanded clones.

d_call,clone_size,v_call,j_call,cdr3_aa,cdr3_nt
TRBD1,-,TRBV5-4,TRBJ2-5,CASGRRTGEETQYF,TGTGCCAGCGGGCGAAGGACAGGGGAGGAGACCCAGTACTTC
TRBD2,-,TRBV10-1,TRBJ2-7,CARRTSGDSYEQYF,TGCGCCAGGCGGACTAGCGGAGATTCCTACGAGCAGTACTTC
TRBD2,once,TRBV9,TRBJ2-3,CASSGIAGITDTQYF,TGTGCCAGCAGCGGGATAGCGGGAATCACAGATACGCAGTATTTT
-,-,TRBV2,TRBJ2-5,CASKEGRETQYF,TGTGCCAGCAAGGAGGGACGGGAGACCCAGTACTTC
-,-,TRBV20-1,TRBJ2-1,CSASGDEQFF,TGCAGTGCCAGTGGGGATGAGCAGTTCTTC
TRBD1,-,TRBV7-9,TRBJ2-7,CASSQGAEQYF,TGTGCCAGCAGCCAGGGGGCCGAGCAGTACTTC
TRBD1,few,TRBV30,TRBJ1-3,CACTQGSGNTIYF,TGTGCCTGTACACAGGGGTCTGGAAACACCATATATTTT
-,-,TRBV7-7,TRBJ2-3,CASSPVGLGTDTQYF,TGTGCCAGCAGCCCCGTTGGATTAGGCACAGATACGCAGTATTTT
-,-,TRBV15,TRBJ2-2,CATSRDRGGELFF,TGTGCCACCAGCAGAGACAGGGGCGGGGAGCTGTTTTTT
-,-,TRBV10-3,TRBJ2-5,CAISDGQETQYF,TGTGCCATCAGTGACGGGCAGGAGACCCAGTACTTC
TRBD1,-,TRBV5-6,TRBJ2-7,CASRRTGSYEQYF,TGTGCCAGCAGACGGACAGGTTCCTACGAGCAGTACTTC
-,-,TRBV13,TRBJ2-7,CASSSRRARYEQYF,TGTGCCAGCAGCTCGCGGAGGGCCAGGTACGAGCAGTACTTC
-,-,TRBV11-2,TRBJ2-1,CASEKIWDKHYNEQFF,TGTGCCAGCGAAAAGATATGGGACAAACACTACAATGAGCAGTTCTTC
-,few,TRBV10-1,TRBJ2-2,CASSRGQPNTGELFF,TGCGCCAGCAGTCGCGGGCAGCCGAACACCGGGGAGCTGTTTTTT
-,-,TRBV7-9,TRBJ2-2,CASSLSVQTGELFF,TGTGCCAGCAGCTTAAGTGTCCAAACCGGGGAGCTGTTTTTT
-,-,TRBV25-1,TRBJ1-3,CASSEFSGNTIYF,TGTGCCAGCAGTGAATTTTCTGGAAACACCATATATTTT
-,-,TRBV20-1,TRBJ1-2,CRTGGYTF,TGCAGGACGGGTGGCTACACCTTC
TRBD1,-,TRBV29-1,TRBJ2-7,CSVGQGTHSGEQYF,TGCAGCGTTGGACAGGGCACTCACTCTGGCGAGCAGTACTTC
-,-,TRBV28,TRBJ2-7,CASSLSTSFHEQYF,TGTGCCAGCAGTTTATCTACTAGCTTCCACGAGCAGTACTTC
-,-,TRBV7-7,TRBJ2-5,CASSLAGQGQETQYF,TGTGCCAGCAGCTTAGCGGGCCAGGGTCAAGAGACCCAGTACTTC
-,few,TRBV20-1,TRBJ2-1,CSVRPTRQFF,TGCAGTGTTAGACCGACAAGGCAGTTCTTC
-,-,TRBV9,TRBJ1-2,CASSREQGNYGYTF,TGTGCCAGCAGCCGCGAGCAAGGAAACTATGGCTACACCTTC
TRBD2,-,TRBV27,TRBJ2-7,CASSREKTGLADSEQYF,TGTGCCAGCAGTCGAGAGAAGACGGGACTAGCGGACTCCGAGCAGTACTTC
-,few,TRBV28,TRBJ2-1,CASSLRGTPYNEQFF,TGTGCCAGCAGTTTACGTGGGACACCTTACAATGAGCAGTTCTTC
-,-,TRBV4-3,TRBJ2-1,CASSQQRDINEQFF,TGCGCCAGCAGCCAACAACGGGACATCAATGAGCAGTTCTTC
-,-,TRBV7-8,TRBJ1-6,CASSLGRHNSPLHF,TGTGCCAGCAGCTTGGGACGGCATAATTCACCCCTCCACTTT
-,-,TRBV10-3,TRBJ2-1,CAISEGGSYNEQFF,TGTGCCATCAGTGAGGGAGGCTCCTACAATGAGCAGTTCTTC
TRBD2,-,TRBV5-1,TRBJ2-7,CASSTGLAPMNEQYF,TGCGCCAGCAGCACCGGACTAGCCCCGATGAATGAGCAGTACTTC
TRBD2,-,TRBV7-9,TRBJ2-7,CASSLASGVSSF,TGTGCCAGCAGCTTAGCAAGCGGGGTCTCCAGCTTC
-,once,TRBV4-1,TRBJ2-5,CASSQERGFETQYF,TGCGCCAGCAGCCAAGAGAGGGGTTTCGAGACCCAGTACTTC
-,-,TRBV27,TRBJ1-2,CASSSAGRNYGYTF,TGTGCCAGCAGTTCAGCCGGACGGAACTATGGCTACACCTTC
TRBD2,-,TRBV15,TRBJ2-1,CATSRGAGGPIYNEQFF,TGTGCCACCAGCCGGGGAGCGGGGGGGCCTATCTACAATGAGCAGTTCTTC
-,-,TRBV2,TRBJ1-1,CASSIKSGNTEAFF,TGTGCCAGCAGTATTAAGTCGGGGAACACTGAAGCTTTCTTT
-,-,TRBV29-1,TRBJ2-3,CSVEGPYRTDTQYF,TGCAGCGTTGAAGGGCCCTATCGCACAGATACGCAGTATTTT
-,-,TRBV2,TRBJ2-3,CASSERIEDTQYF,TGTGCCAGCAGTGAACGGATTGAAGATACGCAGTATTTT
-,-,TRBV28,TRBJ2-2,CASSFIGELFF,TGTGCCAGCAGTTTTATCGGGGAGCTGTTTTTT
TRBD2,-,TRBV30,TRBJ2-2,CAWSPGRVDTGELFF,TGTGCCTGGAGTCCCGGGAGGGTTGACACCGGGGAGCTGTTTTTT
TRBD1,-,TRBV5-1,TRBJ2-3,CASSSSPQGASTDTQYF,TGCGCCAGCAGCTCCTCACCACAGGGGGCTAGCACAGATACGCAGTATTTT
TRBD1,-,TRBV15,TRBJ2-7,CATSSLGQSEQYF,TGTGCCACCAGCAGCCTGGGACAGAGCGAGCAGTACTTC
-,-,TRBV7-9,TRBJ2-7,CASSFVRRDSYEQYF,TGTGCCAGCAGCTTTGTGCGCCGTGACTCCTACGAGCAGTACTTC
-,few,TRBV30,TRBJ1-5,CAWSVAGFAPYSNQPQHF,TGTGCCTGGAGTGTGGCGGGATTCGCACCTTATAGCAATCAGCCCCAGCATTTT
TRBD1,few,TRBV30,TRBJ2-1,CAWSSPGTAYYNEQFF,TGTGCCTGGAGTTCCCCCGGGACAGCTTACTACAATGAGCAGTTCTTC
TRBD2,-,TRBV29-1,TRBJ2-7,CSVRERGETYEQYF,TGCAGCGTAAGGGAGCGGGGCGAAACCTACGAGCAGTACTTC
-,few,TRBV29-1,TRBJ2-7,CSVEGASHSYEQYF,TGCAGCGTTGAGGGGGCGTCGCACTCCTACGAGCAGTACTTC
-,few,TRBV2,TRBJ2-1,CASGTILPMNEQFF,TGTGCCAGCGGGACCATCCTGCCCATGAATGAGCAGTTCTTC
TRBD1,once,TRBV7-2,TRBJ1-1,CASSSQTGPLNTEAFF,TGTGCCAGCAGCTCCCAGACAGGGCCACTGAACACTGAAGCTTTCTTT
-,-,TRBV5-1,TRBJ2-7,CASSLEAGTLGEQYF,TGCGCCAGCAGCTTGGAAGCCGGGACTTTGGGCGAGCAGTACTTC
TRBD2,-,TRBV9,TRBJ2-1,CASSVSGSSYNEQFF,TGTGCCAGCAGCGTTAGCGGGAGCTCCTACAATGAGCAGTTCTTC
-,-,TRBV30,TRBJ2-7,CAWSVRRGDEQYF,TGTGCCTGGAGTGTACGAAGGGGGGACGAGCAGTACTTC
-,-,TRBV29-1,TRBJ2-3,CSGRQVFGTDTQYF,TGCAGCGGGAGACAGGTTTTTGGCACAGATACGCAGTATTTT
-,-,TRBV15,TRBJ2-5,CATSRDRALQETQYF,TGTGCCACCAGCAGAGATCGGGCTCTCCAAGAGACCCAGTACTTC
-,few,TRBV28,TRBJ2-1,CASSPGRRGEQFF,TGTGCCAGCAGTCCAGGAAGGAGGGGAGAGCAGTTCTTC
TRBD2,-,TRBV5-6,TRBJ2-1,CASSLRLAGGDEQFF,TGTGCCAGCAGCTTGAGGCTAGCGGGAGGGGATGAGCAGTTCTTC